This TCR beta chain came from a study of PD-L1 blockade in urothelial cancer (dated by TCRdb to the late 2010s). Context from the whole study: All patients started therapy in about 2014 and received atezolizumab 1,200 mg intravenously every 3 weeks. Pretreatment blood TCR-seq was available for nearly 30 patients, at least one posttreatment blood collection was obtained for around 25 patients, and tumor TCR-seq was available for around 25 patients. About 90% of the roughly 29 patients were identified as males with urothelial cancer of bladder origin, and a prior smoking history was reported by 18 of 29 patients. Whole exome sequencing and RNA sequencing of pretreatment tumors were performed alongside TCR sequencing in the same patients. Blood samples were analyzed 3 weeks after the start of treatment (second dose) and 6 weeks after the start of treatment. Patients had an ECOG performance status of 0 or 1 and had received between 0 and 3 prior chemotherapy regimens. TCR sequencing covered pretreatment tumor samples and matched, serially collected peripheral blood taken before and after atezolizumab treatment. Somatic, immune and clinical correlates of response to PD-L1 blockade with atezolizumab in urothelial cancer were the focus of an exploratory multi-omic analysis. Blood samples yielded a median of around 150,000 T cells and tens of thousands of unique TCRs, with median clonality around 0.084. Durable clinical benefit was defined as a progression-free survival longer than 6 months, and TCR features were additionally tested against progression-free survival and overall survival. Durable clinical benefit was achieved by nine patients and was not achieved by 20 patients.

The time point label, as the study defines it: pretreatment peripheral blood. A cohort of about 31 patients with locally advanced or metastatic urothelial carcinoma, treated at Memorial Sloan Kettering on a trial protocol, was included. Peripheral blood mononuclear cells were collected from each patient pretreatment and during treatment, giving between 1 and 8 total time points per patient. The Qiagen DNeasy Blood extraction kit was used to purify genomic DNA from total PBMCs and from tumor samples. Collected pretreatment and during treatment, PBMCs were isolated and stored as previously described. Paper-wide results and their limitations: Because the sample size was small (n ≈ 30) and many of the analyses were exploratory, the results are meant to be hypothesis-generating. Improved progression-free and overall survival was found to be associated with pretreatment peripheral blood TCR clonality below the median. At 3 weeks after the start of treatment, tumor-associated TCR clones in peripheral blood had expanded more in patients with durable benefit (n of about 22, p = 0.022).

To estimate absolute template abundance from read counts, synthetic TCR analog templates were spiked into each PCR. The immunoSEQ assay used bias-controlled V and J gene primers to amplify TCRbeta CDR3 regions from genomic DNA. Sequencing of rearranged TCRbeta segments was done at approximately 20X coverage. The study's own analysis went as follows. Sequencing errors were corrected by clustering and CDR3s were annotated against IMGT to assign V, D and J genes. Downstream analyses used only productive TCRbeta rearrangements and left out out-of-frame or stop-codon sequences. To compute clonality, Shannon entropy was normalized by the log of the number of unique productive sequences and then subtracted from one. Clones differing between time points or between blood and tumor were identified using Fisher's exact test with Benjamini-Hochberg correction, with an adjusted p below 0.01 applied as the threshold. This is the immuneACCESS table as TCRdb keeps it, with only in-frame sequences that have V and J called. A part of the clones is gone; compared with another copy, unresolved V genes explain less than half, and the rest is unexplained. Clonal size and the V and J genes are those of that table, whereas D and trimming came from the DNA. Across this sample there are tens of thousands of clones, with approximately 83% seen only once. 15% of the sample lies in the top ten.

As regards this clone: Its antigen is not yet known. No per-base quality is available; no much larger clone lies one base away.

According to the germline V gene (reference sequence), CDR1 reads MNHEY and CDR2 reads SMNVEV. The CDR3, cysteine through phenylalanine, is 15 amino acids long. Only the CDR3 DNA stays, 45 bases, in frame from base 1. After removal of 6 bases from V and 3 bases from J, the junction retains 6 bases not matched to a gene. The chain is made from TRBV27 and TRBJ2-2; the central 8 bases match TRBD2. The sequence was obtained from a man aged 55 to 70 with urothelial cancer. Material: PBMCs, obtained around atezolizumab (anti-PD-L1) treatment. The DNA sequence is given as TGTGCCAGCAGCTTCGCGCGGGGGGACACCGGGGAGCTGTTTTTT. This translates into CASSFARGDTGELFF.